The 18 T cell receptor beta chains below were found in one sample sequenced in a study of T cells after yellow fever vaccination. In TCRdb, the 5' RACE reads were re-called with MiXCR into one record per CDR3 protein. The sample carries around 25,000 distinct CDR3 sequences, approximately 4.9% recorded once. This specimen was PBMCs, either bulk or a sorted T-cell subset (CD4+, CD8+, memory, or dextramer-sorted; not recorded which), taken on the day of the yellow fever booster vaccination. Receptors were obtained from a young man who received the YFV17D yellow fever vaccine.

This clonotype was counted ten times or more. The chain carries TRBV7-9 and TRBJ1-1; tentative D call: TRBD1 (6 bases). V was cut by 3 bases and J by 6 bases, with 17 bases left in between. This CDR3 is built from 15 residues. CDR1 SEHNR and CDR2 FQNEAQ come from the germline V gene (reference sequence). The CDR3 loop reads CASSFRGSEEAEAFF. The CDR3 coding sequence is TGTGCCAGCAGCTTTAGGGGGTCGGAGGAGGCTGAAGCTTTCTTT. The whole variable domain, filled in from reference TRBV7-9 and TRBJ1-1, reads DTGVSQNPRHKITKRGQNVTFRCDPISEHNRLYWYRQTLGQGPEFLTYFQNEAQLEKSRLLSDRFSAERPKGSFSTLEIQRTEQGDSAMYLCASSFRGSEEAEAFFGQGTRLTVV.

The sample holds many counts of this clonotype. The CDR3, as DNA: TGTGCCAGCAGGCGGGACAGGGCTCCGACAGATACGCAGTATTTT. This codes for CASRRDRAPTDTQYF. The chain couples TRBV7-2 to TRBJ2-3, with 9 bases identical to TRBD1. Looked up from germline, CDR1 is SGHTA and CDR2 is FQGNSA. V shed 6 bases and J 3 bases; nucleotides not matched to a gene: 7. This CDR3 has 15 residues.

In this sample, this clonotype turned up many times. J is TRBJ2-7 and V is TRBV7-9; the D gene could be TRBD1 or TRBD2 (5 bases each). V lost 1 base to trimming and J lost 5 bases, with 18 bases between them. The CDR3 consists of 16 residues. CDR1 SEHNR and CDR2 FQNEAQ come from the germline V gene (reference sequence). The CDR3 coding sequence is TGTGCCAGCAGCTTAGGAACGACCGGGGCGGGCGACGAGCAGTACTTC. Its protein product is CASSLGTTGAGDEQYF.

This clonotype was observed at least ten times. CDR3: CASSPRGIRASSYEQYV. The CDR3 DNA reads as TGTGCCAGCTCACCAAGGGGGATAAGAGCAAGCTCCTACGAGCAGTACGTC. The chain couples TRBV18 to TRBJ2-7; a possible D gene is TRBD1 (6 bases). This CDR3 is 17 amino acids long. The V gene's germline CDR1 is KGHSH and CDR2 LQKENI. V was pared by 2 bases and J by 0 bases, with 17 bases between.

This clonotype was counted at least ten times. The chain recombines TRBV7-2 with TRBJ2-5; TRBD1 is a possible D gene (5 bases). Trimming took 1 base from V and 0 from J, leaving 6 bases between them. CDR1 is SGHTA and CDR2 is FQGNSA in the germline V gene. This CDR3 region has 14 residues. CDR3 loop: CASSLVGDQETQYF. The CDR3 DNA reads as TGTGCCAGCAGCTTAGTAGGGGACCAAGAGACCCAGTACTTC.

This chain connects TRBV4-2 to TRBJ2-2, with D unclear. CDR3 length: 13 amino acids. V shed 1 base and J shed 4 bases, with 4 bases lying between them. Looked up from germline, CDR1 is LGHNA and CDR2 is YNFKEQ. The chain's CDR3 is CASSQATTGELFF. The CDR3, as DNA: TGTGCCAGCAGCCAAGCCACCACCGGGGAGCTGTTTTTT.

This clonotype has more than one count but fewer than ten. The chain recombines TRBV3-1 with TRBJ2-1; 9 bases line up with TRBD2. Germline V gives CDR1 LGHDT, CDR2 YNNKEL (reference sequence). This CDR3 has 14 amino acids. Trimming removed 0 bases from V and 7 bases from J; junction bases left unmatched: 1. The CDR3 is CASSQESGGNEQFF. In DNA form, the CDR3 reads TGTGCCAGCAGCCAAGAGAGCGGGGGGAATGAGCAGTTCTTC.

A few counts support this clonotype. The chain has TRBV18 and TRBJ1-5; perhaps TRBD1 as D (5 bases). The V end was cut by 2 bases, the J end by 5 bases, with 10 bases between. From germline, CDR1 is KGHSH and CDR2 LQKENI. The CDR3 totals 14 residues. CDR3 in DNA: TGTGCCAGCTCACCAGGTTGGGGGGATCAGCCCCAGCATTTT. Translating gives CASSPGWGDQPQHF.

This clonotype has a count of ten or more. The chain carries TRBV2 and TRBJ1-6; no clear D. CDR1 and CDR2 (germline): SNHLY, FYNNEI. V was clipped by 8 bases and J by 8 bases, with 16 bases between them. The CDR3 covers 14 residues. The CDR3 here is CASARAPPYSPLHF. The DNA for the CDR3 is TGTGCCAGCGCCCGGGCGCCTCCGTATTCACCCCTCCACTTT.

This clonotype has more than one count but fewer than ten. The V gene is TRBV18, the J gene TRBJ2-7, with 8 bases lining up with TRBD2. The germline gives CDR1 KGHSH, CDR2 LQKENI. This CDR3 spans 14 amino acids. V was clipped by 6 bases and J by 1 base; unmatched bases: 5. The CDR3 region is CASSQGLGSYEQYF. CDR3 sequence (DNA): TGTGCCAGCTCTCAGGGACTAGGGTCCTACGAGCAGTACTTC.

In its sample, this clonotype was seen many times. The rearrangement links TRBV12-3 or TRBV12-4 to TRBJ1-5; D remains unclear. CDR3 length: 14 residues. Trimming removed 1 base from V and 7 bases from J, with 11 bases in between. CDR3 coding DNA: TGTGCCAGCAGTTTAGGGCATCGGCCCCAGCCCCAGCATTTT. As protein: CASSLGHRPQPQHF.

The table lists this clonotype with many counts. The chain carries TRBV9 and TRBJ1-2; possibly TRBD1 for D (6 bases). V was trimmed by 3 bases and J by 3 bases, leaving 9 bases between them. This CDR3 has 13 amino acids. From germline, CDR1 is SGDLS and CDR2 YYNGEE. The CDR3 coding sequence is TGTGCCAGCAGCGCACAGGGAGACTATGGCTACACCTTC. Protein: CASSAQGDYGYTF.

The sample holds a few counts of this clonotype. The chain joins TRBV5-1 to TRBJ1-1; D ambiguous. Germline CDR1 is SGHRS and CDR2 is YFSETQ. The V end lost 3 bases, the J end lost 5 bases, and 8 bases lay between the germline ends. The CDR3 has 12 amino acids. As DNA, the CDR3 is TGCGCCAGCAGCTCTGGATGGACTGAAGCTTTCTTT. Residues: CASSSGWTEAFF.

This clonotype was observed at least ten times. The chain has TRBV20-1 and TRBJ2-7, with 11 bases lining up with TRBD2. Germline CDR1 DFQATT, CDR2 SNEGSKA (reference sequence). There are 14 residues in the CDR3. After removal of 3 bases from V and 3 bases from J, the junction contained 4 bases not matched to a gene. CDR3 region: CSASSLAGGYEQYF. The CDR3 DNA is TGCAGTGCTAGTAGTCTAGCGGGGGGCTACGAGCAGTACTTC.

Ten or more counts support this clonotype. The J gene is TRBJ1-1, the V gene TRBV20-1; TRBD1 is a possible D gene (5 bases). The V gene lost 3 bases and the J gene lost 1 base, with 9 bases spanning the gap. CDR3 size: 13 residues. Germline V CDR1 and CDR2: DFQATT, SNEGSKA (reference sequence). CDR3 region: CSARRRANTEAFF. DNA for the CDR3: TGCAGTGCTAGGCGCAGGGCGAACACTGAAGCTTTCTTT.

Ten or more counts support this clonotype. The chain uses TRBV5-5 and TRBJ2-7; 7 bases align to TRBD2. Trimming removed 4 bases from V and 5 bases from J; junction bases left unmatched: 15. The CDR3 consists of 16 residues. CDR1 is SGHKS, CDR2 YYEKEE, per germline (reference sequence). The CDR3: CASSPTGEGRVHEQYV. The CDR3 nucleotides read TGTGCCAGCAGCCCGACCGGGGAGGGACGTGTTCACGAGCAGTACGTC.

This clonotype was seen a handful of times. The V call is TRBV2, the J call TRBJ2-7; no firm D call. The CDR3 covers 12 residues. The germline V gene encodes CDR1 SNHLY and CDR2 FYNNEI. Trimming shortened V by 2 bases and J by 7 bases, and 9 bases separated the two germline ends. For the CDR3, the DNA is TGTGCCAGCAGTGAAACGGAGTATGAGCAGTACGTC. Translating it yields CASSETEYEQYV.

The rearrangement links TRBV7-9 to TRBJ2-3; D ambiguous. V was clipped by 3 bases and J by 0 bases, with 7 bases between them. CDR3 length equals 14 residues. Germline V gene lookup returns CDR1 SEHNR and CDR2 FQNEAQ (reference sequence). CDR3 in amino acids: CASSFGDSTDTQYF. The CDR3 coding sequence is TGTGCCAGCAGCTTTGGCGATAGCACAGATACGCAGTATTTT.